These T cell receptor beta chains were read from a single sample in a study of Ad26.COV2.S vaccination and SARS-CoV-2 variants. TCRdb's copy holds only in-frame clones and misses some; the assay was immunoSEQ multiplex PCR. This sample carries about 680,000 clones, roughly nine tenths of them seen once, and the ten largest clones take approximately 1.5%. The starting material was peripheral blood, obtained in a trial of Ad26.COV2.S vaccine versus placebo. These receptors were obtained from a person between 18 and 65 years old who received the Ad26.COV2.S COVID-19 vaccine or a placebo. CDR3s include the opening cysteine and the closing phenylalanine or tryptophan. The order of the fields is V gene, J gene, D gene, clone size, CDR3 protein, CDR3 DNA. D genes are given only for firm matches. Size is omitted from some rows. Given values are once, few, many or a class for expanded clones.

>TRBV19|TRBJ1-2|.|.
CASRGHTGPSYGYTF
TGTGCCAGTAGGGGACACACAGGGCCGAGCTATGGCTACACCTTC
>TRBV4-3|TRBJ1-1|.|once
CASSQSPGDTEAFF
TGCGCCAGCAGCCAGTCCCCCGGGGACACTGAAGCTTTCTTT
>TRBV4-2|TRBJ2-2|.|few
CASSQDSGELFF
TGTGCCAGCAGCCAAGACTCCGGGGAGCTGTTTTTT
>TRBV4-3|TRBJ2-7|TRBD2|once
CASSQDRGSGGYEQYF
TGCGCCAGCAGCCAAGACCGGGGTAGCGGGGGGTACGAGCAGTACTTC
>TRBV7-9|TRBJ2-1|.|.
CASSLGGEQFF
TGTGCCAGCAGCTTAGGAGGTGAGCAGTTCTTC
>TRBV6-2/TRBV6-3|TRBJ2-7|TRBD2|.
CASSYSGTSGQQYF
TGTGCCAGCAGTTACTCAGGGACTAGCGGTCAGCAGTACTTC
>TRBV19|TRBJ2-1|TRBD2|.
CASSGSGGSSYNEQFF
TGTGCCAGTAGTGGGAGCGGGGGGAGCTCCTACAATGAGCAGTTCTTC
>TRBV5-6|TRBJ2-5|.|.
CASSFRNGEETQYF
TGTGCCAGCAGCTTTAGAAACGGGGAAGAGACCCAGTACTTC
>TRBV5-1|TRBJ2-3|TRBD2|.
CASRPGWTSGRTDTQYF
TGCGCCAGCAGGCCGGGGTGGACTAGCGGGAGGACGGATACGCAGTATTTT
>TRBV28|TRBJ1-1|.|.
CASSLARLSEAFF
TGTGCCAGCAGTTTAGCGCGTTTGTCTGAAGCTTTCTTT
>TRBV10-1|TRBJ2-5|TRBD2|.
CASSGTSSLETQYF
TGCGCCAGCAGCGGGACTAGTTCATTGGAGACCCAGTACTTC
>TRBV18|TRBJ1-6|TRBD1|.
CASSSYHGDRNSPLHF
TGTGCCAGCTCATCTTACCACGGGGACAGGAATTCACCCCTCCACTTT
>TRBV29-1|TRBJ2-2|TRBD1|.
CSVEVGQGTGELFF
TGCAGCGTTGAAGTCGGACAGGGGACCGGGGAGCTGTTTTTT
>TRBV11-1|TRBJ2-7|.|.
CASSLAGTNYEQYF
TGTGCCAGCAGCTTAGCGGGGACGAACTACGAGCAGTACTTC
>TRBV5-1|TRBJ1-6|.|.
CASSLVGGGSPLHF
TGCGCCAGCAGCTTGGTCGGGGGGGGCTCACCCCTCCACTTT
>TRBV30|TRBJ1-2|TRBD1|.
CAWSPGQGYGYTF
TGTGCCTGGAGTCCCGGACAGGGGTATGGCTACACCTTC
>TRBV27|TRBJ2-3|TRBD2|.
CASSFGGVRTDTQYF
TGTGCCAGCAGTTTTGGGGGGGTACGCACAGATACGCAGTATTTT
>TRBV6-6|TRBJ2-3|.|.
CAIGSSLEGTDTQYF
TGTGCCATCGGGTCCAGTCTAGAGGGCACAGATACGCAGTATTTT
>TRBV24-1|TRBJ2-2|.|.
CATRGARTGELFF
TGTGCCACCAGGGGGGCGCGGACCGGGGAGCTGTTTTTT
>TRBV19|TRBJ2-2|TRBD2|.
CASSPRLAGSPRLFF
TGTGCCAGTAGTCCCCGACTAGCGGGTTCACCCAGGTTGTTTTTT
>TRBV6-5|TRBJ1-3|.|once
CASSYSFGNTIYF
TGTGCCAGCAGTTACTCATTTGGAAACACCATATATTTT
>TRBV7-2|TRBJ2-5|TRBD1|.
CASSLASQGAGETQYF
TGTGCCAGCAGCTTAGCTAGCCAGGGGGCTGGAGAGACCCAGTACTTC
>TRBV12-5|TRBJ1-4|TRBD1|.
CASGLLTGDREKLFF
TGTGCTAGTGGTTTGCTTACAGGGGATCGTGAAAAACTGTTTTTT
>TRBV6-6|TRBJ2-3|TRBD2|.
CASSRTSGPRKSTDTQYF
TGTGCCAGCAGTCGGACTAGCGGGCCCCGAAAAAGCACAGATACGCAGTATTTT
>TRBV23-1|TRBJ2-5|TRBD1|.
CASSQGQTQETQYF
TGCGCCAGCAGTCAGGGACAGACCCAAGAGACCCAGTACTTC
>TRBV18|TRBJ2-5|TRBD2|.
CASSPALGLAGGAQETQYF
TGTGCCAGCTCACCGGCTCTGGGACTAGCGGGAGGGGCCCAAGAGACCCAGTACTTC
>TRBV11-2|TRBJ2-7|TRBD2|many
CASSPGTSGYEQYF
TGTGCCAGCAGCCCCGGGACTAGCGGGTACGAGCAGTACTTC